This note documents a single T cell receptor (beta chain) sequence. These data are taken from a study of blood T cell repertoires in COVID-19. Data came from immunoSEQ multiplex PCR; TCRdb stores just in-frame clones and leaves some out. Here the sample spans roughly 180,000 clones, approximately 86% being singletons. Trimming cost V 4 bases and J 1 base, with 7 bases left between them. The CDR3 sequence is 13 residues long. Germline V gene sequence: CDR1 SGHTA, CDR2 FQGNSA. The TCR was taken from a man in his 70s with active or convalescent COVID-19. This chain links TRBV7-2 with TRBJ2-5, with D unresolved. Material for sequencing was peripheral blood. CDR3 coding DNA: TGTGCCAGCAGCTATACAGCCCAAGAGACCCAGTACTTC. It is translated as CASSYTAQETQYF.